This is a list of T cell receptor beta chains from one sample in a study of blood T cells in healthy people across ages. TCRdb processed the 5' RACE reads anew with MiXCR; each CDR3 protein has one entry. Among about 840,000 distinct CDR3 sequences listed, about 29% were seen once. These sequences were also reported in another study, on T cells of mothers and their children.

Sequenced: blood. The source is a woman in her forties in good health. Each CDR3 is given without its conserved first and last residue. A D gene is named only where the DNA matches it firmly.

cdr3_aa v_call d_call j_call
SVAKTGAKNIQY TRBV29-1 . TRBJ2-4
SATGMVRDYGYT TRBV20-1 . TRBJ1-2
ASRGGQGRNQPQH TRBV12-3/TRBV12-4 TRBD1 TRBJ1-5
ASTLGSSGGNSYNEQY TRBV9 TRBD2 .
ASSLSLATNEKLF TRBV5-1 . TRBJ1-4
ASSQGFIGYEQY TRBV6-1 . TRBJ2-7
ASSQDRTSGGAGHTQY TRBV4-3 TRBD2 TRBJ2-3
ASSLVGGTREGFNEQY TRBV7-6 TRBD2 TRBJ2-4
ASSLSGTSNEQF TRBV5-1 . TRBJ2-1
ASSRTTLGQF TRBV5-1 . TRBJ2-1
SARDRGAYNEQF TRBV20-1 . TRBJ2-1
ASSDLGQGGSPLH TRBV25-1 TRBD1 TRBJ1-6
ASTSITGGLTNTGELF TRBV7-9 TRBD1 TRBJ2-2
SARLQGGWAVNTEAF TRBV20-1 . TRBJ1-1
ASRLGGLYGYT TRBV28 . TRBJ1-2
ASSISRQGTYEQY TRBV19 TRBD1 TRBJ2-7
ASSMEALSTQY TRBV19 . TRBJ2-3
ASSVEERGPNYNEQF TRBV9 TRBD2 TRBJ2-1
SARVEQGYGYT TRBV20-1 TRBD1 TRBJ1-2
ASSQDRGSRQF TRBV4-1 . TRBJ2-1
ASSWGHEYGYT TRBV5-5 . TRBJ1-2
ASSTERDRGQGYT TRBV19 TRBD1 TRBJ1-2
ATTGTVNTGELF TRBV2 . TRBJ2-2
ASSPRITPNTGELF TRBV5-6 . TRBJ2-2
ASSLRSGTGTNYGYT TRBV7-2 . TRBJ1-2
ASSLTISNTGELF TRBV7-2 . TRBJ2-2
ASSQVGSVAKNIQY TRBV3-1 . TRBJ2-4
ASSLGQGPYERY TRBV7-2 TRBD1 TRBJ2-7
ASSLSGSDSEQF TRBV7-3 . TRBJ2-1
ASSPRNAGDNEQF TRBV7-3 TRBD2 TRBJ2-1
ASSPNRGSSYNEQF TRBV7-3 TRBD1 TRBJ2-1
ASSLGDRVTRTYT TRBV11-2 TRBD1 TRBJ1-2
TSSFAASTLDNEQF TRBV6-4 . TRBJ2-1
ASSLGGDDNEQF TRBV6-5 TRBD2 TRBJ2-1
ASSPDYSGRETQY TRBV25-1 . TRBJ2-5
ASSEDGWTDTQY TRBV28 . TRBJ2-3
ASSPPGDIADTQY TRBV18 . TRBJ2-3
ASSLDRSRTENTEAF TRBV7-9 . TRBJ1-1
ASNLGGRNIQY TRBV6-2/TRBV6-3 TRBD2 TRBJ2-4
ASSPRDRGIMNTEAF TRBV27 TRBD1 TRBJ1-1
ASSLGLGSEQY TRBV12-3/TRBV12-4 TRBD2 .
SAAQGPTDTQY TRBV20-1 . TRBJ2-3
ASSLGTGRSNEQF TRBV5-1 TRBD1 TRBJ2-1
ASRAVSSYNEQF TRBV28 . TRBJ2-1
ASSPTGGNTGAF TRBV2 TRBD1 TRBJ1-1
ASSLGVPSEGDGTQY TRBV7-2 . TRBJ2-5